Sequencing of this T cell receptor beta chain was carried out in a study of siplizumab effects on memory and regulatory T cells. Only in-frame clones appear in the TCRdb table, and some are missing; sequencing was by immunoSEQ multiplex PCR. There are approximately 100,000 clones in the sample; just under 95% occur only once, and about 1.2% lies in the top ten. Regarding this clone: Germline is not matched at one junction end, which may reflect a read error. Other DNA sequences from this sample encode an identical CDR3 as well.

Germline V gene sequence: CDR1 MNHEY, CDR2 SMNVEV (reference sequence). The CDR3 is made up of 13 amino acids. The receptor's source is a human donor in good health. The sample taken for sequencing was non-Treg CD4+ T cells sorted from blood. This chain joins TRBV27 and TRBJ1-2, with TRBD1 matching over 7 bases. CDR3 bases: TGTGCCAGCAAGGGGGGACAGAGGAATGGTTACACCTTC. Protein product: CASKGGQRNGYTF.